This T cell receptor (beta chain) originates from a study of cytomegalovirus exposure and HLA in healthy donors. Study-wide findings and caveats: Usually a TCR sequence was rare, but some public TCRs were found in many donors. CMV antigen specificity of three CMV-associated chains was confirmed in vitro. Associated with cytomegalovirus, according to the listing, were 150 to 200 TCR beta chains.

The donors were in the approximately 130-subject validation cohort; that cohort was separate from the approximately 700-subject first cohort. V was cut by 4 bases and J by 0 bases, with 18 bases left in between. This CDR3 is 17 amino acids long. Germline-derived CDR1 and CDR2 are SEHNR and FQNEAQ (reference sequence). Generated by immunoSEQ multiplex PCR, the TCRdb table keeps only in-frame clones and is missing some. There are under 200,000 clones in the sample; just under 90% occur only once, and 10% lies in the top ten. For this clone: The antigen remains undetermined.

Sequenced sample: PBMCs. This TCR came from a woman under 30 in good health and CMV-seropositive. The chain joins TRBV7-9 to TRBJ1-2; perhaps TRBD1 as D (6 bases). The CDR3: CASSSMQGPRTNYGYTF. The CDR3 nucleotides are TGTGCCAGCAGCTCTATGCAGGGGCCACGAACTAACTATGGCTACACCTTC.